Shown below are 4 T cell receptor beta chains from a single sample sequenced in a study of cytomegalovirus exposure and HLA in healthy donors. PCR employed 60 Vbeta and 13 Jbeta primers. Profiled with immunoSEQ multiplex PCR; TCRdb holds only in-frame clones, not every one. Of under 90,000 clones detected, roughly 73% appear once; the ten largest clones hold about 2.2%. Sequencing was performed on PBMCs. Every receptor here comes from a man aged 40-49 years in good health and CMV-seronegative.

The chain employs TRBV15 and TRBJ2-7, with D maybe TRBD1 (6 bases). The length of the CDR3 is 15 residues. Looked up from germline, CDR1 is LNHNV and CDR2 is YYDKDF (reference sequence). Trimming took off 3 bases at V and 3 bases at J, with 15 bases between the two ends. The CDR3 loop is CATSSGPGQSYEQYF. The DNA for the CDR3 is TGTGCCACCAGCAGCGGACCGGGACAAAGCTACGAGCAGTACTTC.

This clone has more than one count but fewer than ten. J is TRBJ1-4 and V is TRBV30; 11 positions agree with TRBD1. V shed 0 bases and J 11 bases; nucleotides not matched to a gene: 14. The CDR3 has 17 residues. Germline CDR1 is GTSNPN and CDR2 is SVGIG (reference sequence). The CDR3 loop is CAWSVFRARDRGTKLFF. The CDR3 DNA sequence: TGTGCCTGGAGTGTCTTTAGAGCCCGGGACAGGGGGACGAAACTGTTTTTT.

This clone was found a few times. The chain uses TRBV28 and TRBJ1-1; D is uncertain. This CDR3 has 14 amino acids. Germline assignment: CDR1 MDHEN and CDR2 SYDVKM. V was cut by 7 bases and J by 0 bases, with 12 bases left in between. CDR3 coding DNA: TGTGCCAGCAAATCTATTGTACTGAACACTGAAGCTTTCTTT. This translates into CASKSIVLNTEAFF.

V and J are TRBV27 and TRBJ2-7, with 8 bases that match TRBD2. The CDR3 covers 16 residues. Germline assignment: CDR1 MNHEY and CDR2 SMNVEV (reference sequence). V gave up 8 bases and J gave up 6 bases; unmatched junction bases: 18. The CDR3 DNA reads as TGTGCCAGCCCTTGGGGGGGTCGGTCTAGCGGGTGCGAGCAGTACTTC. Translating gives CASPWGGRSSGCEQYF.